The present TCR beta chain was sequenced within a study of OX40 agonist ivuxolimab in advanced cancers. Whole-study context: Averaging around 60 years in age, with a range of about 23 to 80, the cohort was about 85% male. Under the entry rules, prior anti-PD-1, anti-PD-L1 or anti-CTLA-4 therapy was allowed, and around 36% had some. One hepatocellular carcinoma and a couple of cutaneous melanoma patients partially responded. Study observations and caveats: In the 0.1 to 3.0 mg/kg range, CD4+ and CD8+ blood T cells had expanded clonally by week 6.

This clone was found a few times. Its antigen is as yet unknown. The repertoire was sequenced with immunoSEQ multiplex PCR; TCRdb's copy has only in-frame clones and lacks some. In the table there are about 48,000 clones, about 90% of which are singletons. Trimming removed 5 bases from V and 4 bases from J; junction bases left unmatched: 6. CDR1 and CDR2 (germline): SEHNR, FQNEAQ (reference sequence). The CDR3 runs 15 residues. The rearrangement uses TRBV7-9 and TRBJ2-3; 10 bases are a match to TRBD1. This specimen consisted of CD4+ or CD8+ T cells sorted from blood, obtained in a trial of the OX40 agonist ivuxolimab. This clonotype originated in an adult with an advanced solid tumor such as melanoma, head and neck, liver or kidney cancer. DNA of the CDR3: TGTGCCAGCAGCCGACCGGGGACAGGGGCAGATACGCAGTATTTT. Translated: CASSRPGTGADTQYF.